This TCR beta chain emerged from a study of control samples from healthy donors and cancer patients. The repertoire was sequenced with immunoSEQ multiplex PCR; TCRdb's copy has only in-frame clones and lacks some. This table holds just over 150,000 clones, nearly 95% found once. Sample: blood. This sequence was found in a man aged 50 to 60 in good health.

The CDR3 sequence: CASSSSGSVHEQYF. For the CDR3, the DNA is TGTGCCAGCAGCTCTAGCGGGAGTGTTCACGAGCAGTACTTC. This rearrangement joins TRBV7-8 to TRBJ2-7, with 10 bases lining up with TRBD2. There are 14 residues in the CDR3. The V segment lost 4 bases and the J segment 5 bases; nucleotides outside the gene matches: 5. The germline CDR1 and CDR2 sequences are SGHVS and FQNEAQ.